This is a list of T cell receptor beta chains from one sample in a study of cytomegalovirus exposure and HLA in healthy donors. Sequencing used immunoSEQ multiplex PCR; TCRdb keeps in-frame clones, though not all of them. This table has a few hundred thousand clones, about nine tenths appearing once. The sample comprised PBMCs. The source is a young woman in good health and CMV-seronegative. The CDR3 runs from the conserved cysteine through the conserved F or W. Each record gives: J gene, clone size, V gene, D gene, CDR3 DNA, CDR3 protein. A D gene is named only where the DNA matches it firmly. The size field is filled for only some rows; it gives once, few, many or a size class.

>TRBJ2-3|NA|TRBV7-9|NA
TGTGCCAGCAGCCTAAAACGGGACTCCATCACAGATACGCAGTATTTT
CASSLKRDSITDTQYF
>TRBJ2-7|NA|TRBV6-5|NA
TGTGCCAGCAGTTACTCCGGGGGATCCCACGAGCAGTACTTC
CASSYSGGSHEQYF
>TRBJ2-2|NA|TRBV15|NA
TGTGCCACCAGCAGGGGCGGGGCAGGAGGGTCCGGGGAGCTGTTTTTT
CATSRGGAGGSGELFF
>TRBJ2-2|NA|TRBV9|NA
TGTGCCAGCAGCGACGGGAGAGGGGCGAACACCGGGGAGCTGTTTTTT
CASSDGRGANTGELFF
>TRBJ2-2|once|TRBV27|TRBD1
TGTGCCAGCAGCCCCCAGGGGACAGCTATTAACACCGGGGAGCTGTTTTTT
CASSPQGTAINTGELFF
>TRBJ1-1|NA|TRBV7-2|NA
TGTGCCAGCAGCTTAGTACCGGGAGACCCGAACACTGAAGCTTTCTTT
CASSLVPGDPNTEAFF
>TRBJ2-3|NA|TRBV5-1|TRBD1
TGCGCCAGCAGCGGCGCTTCCGGGACAGAAAATACGCAGTATTTT
CASSGASGTENTQYF
>TRBJ1-1|NA|TRBV4-2|TRBD1
TGTGCCAGCAGCCAAGGGGACAGGGTCATCACTGAAGCTTTCTTT
CASSQGDRVITEAFF
>TRBJ1-1|NA|TRBV5-1|TRBD1
TGCGCCAGCAGCACTATATACAGGGGGCGCGGTTACACTGAAGCTTTCTTT
CASSTIYRGRGYTEAFF
>TRBJ2-2|NA|TRBV7-7|TRBD1
TGTGCTAGCAGCTCGACAGGGTTAGCCGGGGAGCTGTTTTTT
CASSSTGLAGELFF
>TRBJ2-5|NA|TRBV9|NA
TGTGCCAGCAGCGTAGGGACAAATCAAGAGACCCAGTACTTC
CASSVGTNQETQYF
>TRBJ1-5|NA|TRBV18|NA
TGTGCCAGCTCACCAGGCAGCGATCAGCCCCAGCATTTT
CASSPGSDQPQHF
>TRBJ2-3|NA|TRBV9|TRBD2
TGTGCCAGCAGCGTGGGGACTAGTTTGGCAGATACGCAGTATTTT
CASSVGTSLADTQYF
>TRBJ2-3|NA|TRBV9|NA
TGTGCCAGCAGCCGTTGGGAGGCAGATACGCAGTATTTT
CASSRWEADTQYF
>TRBJ1-1|NA|TRBV6-5|NA
TGTGCCAGCAGGCCGCAGGGAAACACCAACACTGAAGCTTTCTTT
CASRPQGNTNTEAFF
>TRBJ1-2|NA|TRBV2|NA
TGTGCCAGCCATAAAGCGGAGGGGCAGAAGGGCTACACCTTC
CASHKAEGQKGYTF